The 8 T cell receptor beta chains given below trace back to one sample, sequenced in a study of blood T cell repertoires in COVID-19. The protocol was immunoSEQ multiplex PCR, while the TCRdb copy is restricted to in-frame clones and leaves out a portion. The sample records hundreds of thousands of clones, 87% being singletons. Input material: peripheral blood. These receptors were obtained from a woman aged 55-69 years with COVID-19, enrolled during active disease.

The chain recombines TRBV6-5 with TRBJ2-7, with D possibly matching TRBD2 (7 bases). The CDR3 runs 15 residues. V dropped 0 bases and J dropped 3 bases, with 12 bases sitting between them. Germline CDR1 is MNHEY and CDR2 is SVGAGI. As DNA, the CDR3 is TGTGCCAGCAGTTACTCGAGGGGGGGGATCTACGAGCAGTACTTC. It specifies CASSYSRGGIYEQYF.

V and J are TRBV18 and TRBJ1-5; D not resolved. Germline V gene sequence: CDR1 KGHSH, CDR2 LQKENI. Trimming took 6 bases from V and 7 from J, leaving 13 bases between them. The CDR3 spans 13 residues. This CDR3 reads CASSWTDGQPQHF. The CDR3 DNA reads as TGTGCCAGCTCCTGGACTGACGGGCAGCCCCAGCATTTT.

V and J are TRBV14 and TRBJ2-7; 7 bases line up with TRBD1. The CDR3 spans 13 residues. The germline gives CDR1 SGHDN, CDR2 FVKESK. Trimming at V came to 0 bases and at J to 5 bases, leaving 1 base not matched to a gene. The CDR3 here is CASSQDTGDEQYF. In DNA form, the CDR3 reads TGTGCCAGCAGCCAAGATACAGGGGACGAGCAGTACTTC. The entire variable domain, with the rest obtained from reference TRBV14 and TRBJ2-7, is as follows: EAGVTQFPSHSVIEKGQTVTLRCDPISGHDNLYWYRRVMGKEIKFLLHFVKESKQDESGMPNNRFLAERTGGTYSTLKVQPAELEDSGVYFCASSQDTGDEQYFGPGTRLTVT.

This clone was counted a few times. This chain links TRBV30 with TRBJ2-1; 10 bases agree with TRBD2. V was clipped by 3 bases and J by 2 bases; unmatched bases: 4. This CDR3 region has 15 residues. Germline values: CDR1 GTSNPN, CDR2 SVGIG (reference sequence). Here the CDR3 reads CAWRVAGGAYNEQFF. The CDR3 nucleotides read TGTGCCTGGAGGGTAGCGGGGGGCGCCTACAATGAGCAGTTCTTC.

V usage is TRBV18 and J usage is TRBJ2-7, with 10 bases that match TRBD2. V lost 5 bases to trimming and J lost 7 bases; unmatched junction nucleotides: 14. CDR1 is KGHSH, CDR2 LQKENI, per germline. CDR3 length: 16 amino acids. The CDR3: CASSIAGTSVGAEQYF. In DNA form, the CDR3 reads TGTGCCAGCTCAATAGCCGGGACTAGCGTCGGGGCGGAGCAGTACTTC.

The CDR3 spells CASRRGGTSTDTQYF. In nucleotides, the CDR3 is TGTGCCAGTCGTAGGGGCGGTACCAGCACAGATACGCAGTATTTT. The chain couples TRBV19 to TRBJ2-3; D may be TRBD1 (5 bases). Germline V gene sequence: CDR1 LNHDA, CDR2 SQIVND (reference sequence). With 8 bases removed from V and 0 bases from J, the gap between germline ends came to 15 bases. CDR3 size: 15 residues.

The V and J genes are TRBV6-1 and TRBJ2-6; a weak D match, TRBD2 (5 bases). CDR1 is MNHNS and CDR2 is SASEGT in the germline V gene. The CDR3 is 16 residues long. V was cut by 2 bases and J by 0 bases, with 8 bases left in between. This CDR3 reads CASSELASSGANVLTF. Written as DNA, the CDR3 is TGTGCCAGCAGTGAACTAGCTAGCTCTGGGGCCAACGTCCTGACTTTC.

The chain has TRBV30 and TRBJ2-7; no reliable D call. There are 10 residues in the CDR3. V was shortened by 5 bases and J by 5 bases, with 7 bases between the two germline ends. Looked up from germline, CDR1 is GTSNPN and CDR2 is SVGIG (reference sequence). CDR3 sequence reads: CAWAGNEQYF. As DNA, the CDR3 is TGTGCCTGGGCAGGAAACGAGCAGTACTTC.